Listed here are 21 T cell receptor beta chains from one sample, sequenced in a study of blood T cell repertoires in COVID-19. The assay was immunoSEQ multiplex PCR, and TCRdb's table has in-frame clones only and misses some. This repertoire shows over 200,000 clones, 83% found once; its top ten account for around 8.9%. The specimen sequenced was peripheral blood. These receptor sequences come from a man aged 35 to 55 with active or convalescent COVID-19.

The chain recombines TRBV18 with TRBJ1-3, with D possibly matching TRBD1 (6 bases). The ends were cut back, 0 bases at V and 2 bases at J, with 8 bases in the middle. Germline CDR1 and CDR2: KGHSH and LQKENI. There are 15 residues in the CDR3. The CDR3: CASSPPGHTGNTIYF. The CDR3 DNA reads TGTGCCAGCTCACCACCGGGACACACTGGAAACACCATATATTTT.

This rearrangement joins TRBV10-3 to TRBJ1-4; TRBD1 might be the D (5 bases). The CDR3 extends over 15 amino acids. Trimming removed 4 bases from V and 0 bases from J, with 9 bases in between. CDR1 and CDR2 (germline): ENHRY, SYGVKD. The CDR3 protein is CAISASGTTNEKLFF. Written as DNA, the CDR3 is TGTGCCATCAGTGCCTCAGGGACAACTAATGAAAAACTGTTTTTT.

This chain uses TRBV9 with TRBJ1-2; D remains unclear. The CDR3 totals 11 residues. Germline loops: CDR1 SGDLS, CDR2 YYNGEE. The V gene lost 3 bases and the J gene lost 10 bases, with 10 bases spanning the gap. CDR3 amino acids: CASSALGDYTF. The CDR3 DNA follows: TGTGCCAGCAGCGCCCTCGGTGACTACACCTTC.

The chain has TRBV6-1 and TRBJ2-7; TRBD1 matches 7 bases. Per the germline V gene, CDR1 is MNHNS and CDR2 is SASEGT. Trimming took 0 bases from V and 2 from J; bases not matched to a gene: 4. The CDR3 is 15 amino acids. The CDR3 DNA sequence: TGTGCCAGCAGTGAAGCTCTGACAGGGACCTACGAGCAGTACTTC. Translating it yields CASSEALTGTYEQYF.

The rearrangement uses TRBV4-1 and TRBJ2-1; possibly TRBD2 for D (5 bases). The ends were cut back, 0 bases at V and 2 bases at J, with 26 bases in the middle. This CDR3 has 21 residues. Germline V gene lookup returns CDR1 MGHRA and CDR2 YSYEKL. CDR3 nucleotide sequence: TGCGCCAGCAGCCAAGAATATCGGACTCCTCACCCCTTCAGCCCCTACAATGAGCAGTTCTTC. This encodes CASSQEYRTPHPFSPYNEQFF.

The chain employs TRBV7-8 and TRBJ2-1; 11 positions agree with TRBD2. The CDR3 has 17 residues. Trimming removed 5 bases from V and 5 bases from J; junction bases left unmatched: 11. Germline lookup yields CDR1 SGHVS and CDR2 FQNEAQ. CDR3 sequence reads: CASSPHQTSGVNNEQFF. The CDR3, as DNA: TGTGCCAGCAGCCCTCACCAGACTAGCGGGGTTAACAATGAGCAGTTCTTC.

V usage is TRBV18 and J usage is TRBJ1-3; TRBD1 might be the D (5 bases). This CDR3 spans 13 amino acids. V dropped 3 bases and J dropped 8 bases, with 11 bases sitting between them. The germline V gene encodes CDR1 KGHSH and CDR2 LQKENI. DNA for the CDR3: TGTGCCAGCTCACCGGTAGGAGGGGACACCATATATTTT. Amino acids: CASSPVGGDTIYF.

The chain is built from TRBV28 and TRBJ1-3; D unresolved. V dropped 8 bases and J dropped 2 bases, with 7 bases sitting between them. Germline V gives CDR1 MDHEN, CDR2 SYDVKM. The CDR3 runs 12 residues. The chain's CDR3 is CASGRTGNTIYF. Here the CDR3 DNA reads TGTGCCAGCGGCCGTACTGGAAACACCATATATTTT.

The chain combines TRBV19 with TRBJ2-2, with TRBD2 as a possible D gene (6 bases). V lost 10 bases and J lost 6, with 18 bases in between. Germline V gene data show CDR1 as LNHDA and CDR2 as SQIVND (reference sequence). CDR3 size: 14 residues. CDR3 sequence reads: CATQKTSSAGELFF. CDR3 DNA: TGTGCCACCCAGAAGACTAGTTCGGCCGGGGAGCTGTTTTTT. Supplemented by reference TRBV19 and TRBJ2-2, the full variable domain reads DGGITQSPKYLFRKEGQNVTLSCEQNLNHDAMYWYRQDPGQGLRLIYYSQIVNDFQKGDIAEGYSVSREKKESFPLTVTSAQKNPTAFYLCATQKTSSAGELFFGEGSRLTVL.

The chain joins TRBV6-6 to TRBJ1-1, with D possibly TRBD1 on 6 matching bases. The ends were cut back, 0 bases at V and 1 base at J, with 12 bases in the middle. This CDR3 region has 16 residues. Germline V CDR1 and CDR2: MNHNY, SVGAGI (reference sequence). CDR3 in amino acids: CASSYSTGTTNTEAFF. In DNA, the CDR3 is TGTGCCAGCAGTTACTCGACTGGGACAACGAACACTGAAGCTTTCTTT.

The V call is TRBV6-5, the J call TRBJ2-5; a possible D gene is TRBD1 (6 bases). The germline CDR1 and CDR2 sequences are MNHEY and SVGAGI. The CDR3 sequence is 14 residues long. Between the trimmed V and J ends, which lost 6 bases and 5 bases, there was a span of 16 bases. CDR3: CASRNTGFGETQYF. The CDR3 bases are TGTGCCAGCAGAAATACAGGGTTTGGGGAGACCCAGTACTTC.

This chain connects TRBV29-1 to TRBJ1-4; D call uncertain. The CDR3 totals 15 residues. Between the trimmed V and J ends, which lost 4 bases and 0 bases, there was a span of 12 bases. Germline CDR1 is SQVTM and CDR2 is ANQGSEA. CDR3 sequence reads: CSVVGIGATNEKLFF. The CDR3 DNA follows: TGCAGCGTTGTCGGGATAGGAGCAACTAATGAAAAACTGTTTTTT.

The V and J genes are TRBV19 and TRBJ1-6; no firm D call. In germline, CDR1 is LNHDA, CDR2 SQIVND (reference sequence). Trimming cost V 5 bases and J 5 bases, with 16 bases left between them. CDR3 length equals 16 residues. CDR3 protein: CASSLISGSDNSPLHF. The CDR3 nucleotides read TGTGCCAGTAGTCTTATATCGGGATCCGATAATTCACCCCTCCACTTT.

This clone is a singleton in its sample. The chain uses TRBV15 and TRBJ2-7, with TRBD2 matching over 8 bases. CDR1 is LNHNV and CDR2 is YYDKDF in the germline V gene (reference sequence). The CDR3 is made up of 15 amino acids. The trim removed 1 base at V and 6 bases at J, leaving 8 bases unmatched. The CDR3 sequence: CATSRVSGGEPEQYF. The CDR3 DNA reads as TGTGCCACCAGCAGAGTTTCCGGGGGGGAACCCGAGCAGTACTTC. The entire variable domain, with the rest obtained from reference TRBV15 and TRBJ2-7, is as follows: DAMVIQNPRYQVTQFGKPVTLSCSQTLNHNVMYWYQQKSSQAPKLLFHYYDKDFNNEADTPDNFQSRRPNTSFCFLDIRSPGLGDTAMYLCATSRVSGGEPEQYFGPGTRLTVT.

The chain combines TRBV5-4 with TRBJ1-3; 10 bases line up with TRBD1. V shed 0 bases and J 5 bases; nucleotides not matched to a gene: 2. The CDR3 contains 15 residues. Per germline, CDR1 SGHNT and CDR2 YYREEE (reference sequence). The CDR3 DNA reads as TGTGCCAGCAGCTTGGGACAGGGGGCTAGAAACACCATATATTTT. Translated, it gives CASSLGQGARNTIYF.

The CDR3 reads CASIRAPGGRGNQPQHF. As DNA, the CDR3 is TGTGCCAGCATTAGGGCCCCAGGGGGCAGGGGCAATCAGCCCCAGCATTTT. This chain uses TRBV28 with TRBJ1-5, with 8 bases identical to TRBD1. The length of the CDR3 is 17 residues. Per germline, CDR1 MDHEN and CDR2 SYDVKM. Germline trimming cut 7 bases from V and 2 bases from J; bases unmatched to any gene: 13.

The gene calls are TRBV30 and TRBJ1-2; D unclear. The CDR3 totals 13 residues. Germline V CDR1 and CDR2: GTSNPN, SVGIG (reference sequence). Trimming pared 3 bases from V and 9 bases from J, leaving 17 bases between. CDR3 protein: CAWSEASRYSYTF. CDR3 sequence (DNA): TGTGCCTGGAGCGAAGCCTCTCGTTATAGCTACACCTTC.

This chain connects TRBV6-5 to TRBJ1-2, with 7 bases that match TRBD1. CDR1 and CDR2 (germline): MNHEY, SVGAGI. V trimming: 2 bases; J trimming: 4 bases; junction bases outside the gene matches: 7. The CDR3 consists of 15 residues. Here the CDR3 reads CASSYAGKGAYGYTF. DNA for the CDR3: TGTGCCAGCAGTTACGCCGGGAAGGGGGCCTATGGCTACACCTTC.

The rearrangement joins TRBV18 to TRBJ2-5; possible D gene TRBD1, 6 bases. The CDR3 extends over 15 amino acids. V lost 0 bases to trimming and J lost 2 bases, with 10 bases between them. Germline CDR1 KGHSH, CDR2 LQKENI. The CDR3 region is CASSPPGHGQETQYF. The CDR3 DNA is TGTGCCAGCTCACCACCGGGACACGGTCAAGAGACCCAGTACTTC.

The chain combines TRBV11-3 with TRBJ2-1; a weak D match, TRBD2 (5 bases). Germline V gene data show CDR1 as SGHNT and CDR2 as YENEEA. V lost 6 bases and J 2 bases, leaving 14 bases between the germline ends. This CDR3 contains 15 residues. Here the CDR3 DNA reads TGTGCCAGCAGGGGTCGTGGGAGTACCTACAATGAGCAGTTCTTC. Protein: CASRGRGSTYNEQFF.

This rearrangement joins TRBV5-6 to TRBJ1-1, with D tentatively TRBD1 (5 bases). Germline V gene data show CDR1 as SGHDT and CDR2 as YYEEEE. The CDR3 is made up of 14 amino acids. The V end lost 2 bases, the J end lost 4 bases, and 12 bases lay between the germline ends. The CDR3 DNA follows: TGTGCCAGCAGCTTCAGGGCGTTAGCCACTGAAGCTTTCTTT. It codes for CASSFRALATEAFF.